Following are 6 T cell receptor beta chains from one sample sequenced in a study of T cells in Graves' hyperthyroidism and ophthalmopathy. RNA transcripts were the template for amplifying TCR beta CDR3 regions. First-round RT-PCR of the TCR CDR3 relied on the HTBI primer set. MiXCR was run by TCRdb on the multiplex PCR reads, yielding one entry per CDR3 protein. The sample has 370,000 or so distinct CDR3 sequences, 25% seen once. Material for sequencing was blood. The origin of the receptors is a man aged 45-60 years with Graves' hyperthyroidism.

This clonotype was recorded a few times. The chain uses TRBV20-1 and TRBJ2-1; 10 bases fit TRBD2. J lost 8 bases, V lost 2 bases, and 3 bases had no gene match. The germline V gene encodes CDR1 DFQATT and CDR2 SNEGSKA (reference sequence). This CDR3 comprises 13 residues. CDR3 loop: CSARLAGVDEQFF. The CDR3 bases are TGCAGTGCTAGACTAGCGGGAGTAGATGAGCAGTTCTTC.

This clonotype was picked up many times. The V gene is TRBV7-9, the J gene TRBJ2-3, with D uncertain. The CDR3 loop spans 13 amino acids. The V end was cut by 5 bases, the J end by 5 bases, with 11 bases between. Germline values: CDR1 SEHNR, CDR2 FQNEAQ (reference sequence). CDR3 amino acids: CASSQNLLDTQYF. CDR3 in DNA: TGTGCCAGCAGCCAAAACCTCCTAGATACGCAGTATTTT. The full variable domain, in which reference TRBV7-9 and TRBJ2-3 provide the parts outside the CDR3, is DTGVSQNPRHKITKRGQNVTFRCDPISEHNRLYWYRQTLGQGPEFLTYFQNEAQLEKSRLLSDRFSAERPKGSFSTLEIQRTEQGDSAMYLCASSQNLLDTQYFGPGTRLTVL.

The chain employs TRBV7-6 and TRBJ2-3, with D hard to call. The length of the CDR3 is 13 residues. Germline values: CDR1 SGHVS, CDR2 FNYEAQ. The V gene lost 5 bases and the J gene lost 5 bases, with 11 bases spanning the gap. CDR3 sequence reads: CASSVLAVDTQYF. As DNA, the CDR3 is TGTGCCAGCAGCGTGTTGGCGGTAGATACGCAGTATTTT. The variable domain in full, completed from reference TRBV7-6 and TRBJ2-3, reads GAGVSQSPRYKVTKRGQDVALRCDPISGHVSLYWYRQALGQGPEFLTYFNYEAQQDKSGLPNDRFSAERPEGSISTLTIQRTEQRDSAMYRCASSVLAVDTQYFGPGTRLTVL.

The chain has TRBV11-1 and TRBJ2-5, with 13 bases fitting TRBD2. Unmatched junction bases numbered 12, after V lost 9 bases and J lost 5 bases. The length of the CDR3 is 16 residues. Germline V lookup: CDR1 SGHAT, CDR2 FQDESV (reference sequence). The DNA for the CDR3 is TGTGCCAGTAGTGCGAGGACTAGCGGGAGAGGGGAGACCCAGTACTTC. The encoded protein is CASSARTSGRGETQYF.

The chain carries TRBV24-1 and TRBJ1-5; D ambiguous. V lost 3 bases, J lost 0 bases, and 5 bases lay in between. CDR1 is KGHDR, CDR2 SFDVKD, per germline. This CDR3 contains 14 residues. CDR3 nucleotides: TGTGCCACCAGTGATCCGCCTAGCAATCAGCCCCAGCATTTT. Residues: CATSDPPSNQPQHF.

The sample holds many counts of this clonotype. V gene TRBV27 combines with J gene TRBJ1-2; the D gene is possibly TRBD1 (6 bases). Trimming took 3 bases from V and 6 from J, leaving 17 bases between them. The germline CDR1 and CDR2 sequences are MNHEY and SMNVEV (reference sequence). The CDR3 runs 15 residues. Here the CDR3 reads CASSFRATGPDGYTF. CDR3 DNA: TGTGCCAGCAGTTTTAGGGCTACAGGGCCTGATGGCTACACCTTC.